This entry concerns a single T cell receptor (beta chain). The V gene end was trimmed by 4 bases and the J gene end by 2 bases; junction bases not matched to a gene: 6. The CDR3 runs 14 residues. Per the germline V gene, CDR1 is SGHRS and CDR2 is YFSETQ. Generated by immunoSEQ multiplex PCR, the TCRdb table keeps only in-frame clones and is missing some. The sample yields almost 200,000 clones, 70% to 90% seen once. The data are from a study of blood T cell repertoires in COVID-19. The chain joins TRBV5-1 to TRBJ2-7; 7 nucleotides align to TRBD1. Input material: PBMCs or T cells enriched from blood (not recorded which). This TCR was sampled from a woman aged 18-29 years who had recovered from COVID-19. Written as DNA, the CDR3 is TGCGCCAGCAGCACAGGGACAGCAGCCTACGAGCAGTACTTC. Its protein is CASSTGTAAYEQYF.